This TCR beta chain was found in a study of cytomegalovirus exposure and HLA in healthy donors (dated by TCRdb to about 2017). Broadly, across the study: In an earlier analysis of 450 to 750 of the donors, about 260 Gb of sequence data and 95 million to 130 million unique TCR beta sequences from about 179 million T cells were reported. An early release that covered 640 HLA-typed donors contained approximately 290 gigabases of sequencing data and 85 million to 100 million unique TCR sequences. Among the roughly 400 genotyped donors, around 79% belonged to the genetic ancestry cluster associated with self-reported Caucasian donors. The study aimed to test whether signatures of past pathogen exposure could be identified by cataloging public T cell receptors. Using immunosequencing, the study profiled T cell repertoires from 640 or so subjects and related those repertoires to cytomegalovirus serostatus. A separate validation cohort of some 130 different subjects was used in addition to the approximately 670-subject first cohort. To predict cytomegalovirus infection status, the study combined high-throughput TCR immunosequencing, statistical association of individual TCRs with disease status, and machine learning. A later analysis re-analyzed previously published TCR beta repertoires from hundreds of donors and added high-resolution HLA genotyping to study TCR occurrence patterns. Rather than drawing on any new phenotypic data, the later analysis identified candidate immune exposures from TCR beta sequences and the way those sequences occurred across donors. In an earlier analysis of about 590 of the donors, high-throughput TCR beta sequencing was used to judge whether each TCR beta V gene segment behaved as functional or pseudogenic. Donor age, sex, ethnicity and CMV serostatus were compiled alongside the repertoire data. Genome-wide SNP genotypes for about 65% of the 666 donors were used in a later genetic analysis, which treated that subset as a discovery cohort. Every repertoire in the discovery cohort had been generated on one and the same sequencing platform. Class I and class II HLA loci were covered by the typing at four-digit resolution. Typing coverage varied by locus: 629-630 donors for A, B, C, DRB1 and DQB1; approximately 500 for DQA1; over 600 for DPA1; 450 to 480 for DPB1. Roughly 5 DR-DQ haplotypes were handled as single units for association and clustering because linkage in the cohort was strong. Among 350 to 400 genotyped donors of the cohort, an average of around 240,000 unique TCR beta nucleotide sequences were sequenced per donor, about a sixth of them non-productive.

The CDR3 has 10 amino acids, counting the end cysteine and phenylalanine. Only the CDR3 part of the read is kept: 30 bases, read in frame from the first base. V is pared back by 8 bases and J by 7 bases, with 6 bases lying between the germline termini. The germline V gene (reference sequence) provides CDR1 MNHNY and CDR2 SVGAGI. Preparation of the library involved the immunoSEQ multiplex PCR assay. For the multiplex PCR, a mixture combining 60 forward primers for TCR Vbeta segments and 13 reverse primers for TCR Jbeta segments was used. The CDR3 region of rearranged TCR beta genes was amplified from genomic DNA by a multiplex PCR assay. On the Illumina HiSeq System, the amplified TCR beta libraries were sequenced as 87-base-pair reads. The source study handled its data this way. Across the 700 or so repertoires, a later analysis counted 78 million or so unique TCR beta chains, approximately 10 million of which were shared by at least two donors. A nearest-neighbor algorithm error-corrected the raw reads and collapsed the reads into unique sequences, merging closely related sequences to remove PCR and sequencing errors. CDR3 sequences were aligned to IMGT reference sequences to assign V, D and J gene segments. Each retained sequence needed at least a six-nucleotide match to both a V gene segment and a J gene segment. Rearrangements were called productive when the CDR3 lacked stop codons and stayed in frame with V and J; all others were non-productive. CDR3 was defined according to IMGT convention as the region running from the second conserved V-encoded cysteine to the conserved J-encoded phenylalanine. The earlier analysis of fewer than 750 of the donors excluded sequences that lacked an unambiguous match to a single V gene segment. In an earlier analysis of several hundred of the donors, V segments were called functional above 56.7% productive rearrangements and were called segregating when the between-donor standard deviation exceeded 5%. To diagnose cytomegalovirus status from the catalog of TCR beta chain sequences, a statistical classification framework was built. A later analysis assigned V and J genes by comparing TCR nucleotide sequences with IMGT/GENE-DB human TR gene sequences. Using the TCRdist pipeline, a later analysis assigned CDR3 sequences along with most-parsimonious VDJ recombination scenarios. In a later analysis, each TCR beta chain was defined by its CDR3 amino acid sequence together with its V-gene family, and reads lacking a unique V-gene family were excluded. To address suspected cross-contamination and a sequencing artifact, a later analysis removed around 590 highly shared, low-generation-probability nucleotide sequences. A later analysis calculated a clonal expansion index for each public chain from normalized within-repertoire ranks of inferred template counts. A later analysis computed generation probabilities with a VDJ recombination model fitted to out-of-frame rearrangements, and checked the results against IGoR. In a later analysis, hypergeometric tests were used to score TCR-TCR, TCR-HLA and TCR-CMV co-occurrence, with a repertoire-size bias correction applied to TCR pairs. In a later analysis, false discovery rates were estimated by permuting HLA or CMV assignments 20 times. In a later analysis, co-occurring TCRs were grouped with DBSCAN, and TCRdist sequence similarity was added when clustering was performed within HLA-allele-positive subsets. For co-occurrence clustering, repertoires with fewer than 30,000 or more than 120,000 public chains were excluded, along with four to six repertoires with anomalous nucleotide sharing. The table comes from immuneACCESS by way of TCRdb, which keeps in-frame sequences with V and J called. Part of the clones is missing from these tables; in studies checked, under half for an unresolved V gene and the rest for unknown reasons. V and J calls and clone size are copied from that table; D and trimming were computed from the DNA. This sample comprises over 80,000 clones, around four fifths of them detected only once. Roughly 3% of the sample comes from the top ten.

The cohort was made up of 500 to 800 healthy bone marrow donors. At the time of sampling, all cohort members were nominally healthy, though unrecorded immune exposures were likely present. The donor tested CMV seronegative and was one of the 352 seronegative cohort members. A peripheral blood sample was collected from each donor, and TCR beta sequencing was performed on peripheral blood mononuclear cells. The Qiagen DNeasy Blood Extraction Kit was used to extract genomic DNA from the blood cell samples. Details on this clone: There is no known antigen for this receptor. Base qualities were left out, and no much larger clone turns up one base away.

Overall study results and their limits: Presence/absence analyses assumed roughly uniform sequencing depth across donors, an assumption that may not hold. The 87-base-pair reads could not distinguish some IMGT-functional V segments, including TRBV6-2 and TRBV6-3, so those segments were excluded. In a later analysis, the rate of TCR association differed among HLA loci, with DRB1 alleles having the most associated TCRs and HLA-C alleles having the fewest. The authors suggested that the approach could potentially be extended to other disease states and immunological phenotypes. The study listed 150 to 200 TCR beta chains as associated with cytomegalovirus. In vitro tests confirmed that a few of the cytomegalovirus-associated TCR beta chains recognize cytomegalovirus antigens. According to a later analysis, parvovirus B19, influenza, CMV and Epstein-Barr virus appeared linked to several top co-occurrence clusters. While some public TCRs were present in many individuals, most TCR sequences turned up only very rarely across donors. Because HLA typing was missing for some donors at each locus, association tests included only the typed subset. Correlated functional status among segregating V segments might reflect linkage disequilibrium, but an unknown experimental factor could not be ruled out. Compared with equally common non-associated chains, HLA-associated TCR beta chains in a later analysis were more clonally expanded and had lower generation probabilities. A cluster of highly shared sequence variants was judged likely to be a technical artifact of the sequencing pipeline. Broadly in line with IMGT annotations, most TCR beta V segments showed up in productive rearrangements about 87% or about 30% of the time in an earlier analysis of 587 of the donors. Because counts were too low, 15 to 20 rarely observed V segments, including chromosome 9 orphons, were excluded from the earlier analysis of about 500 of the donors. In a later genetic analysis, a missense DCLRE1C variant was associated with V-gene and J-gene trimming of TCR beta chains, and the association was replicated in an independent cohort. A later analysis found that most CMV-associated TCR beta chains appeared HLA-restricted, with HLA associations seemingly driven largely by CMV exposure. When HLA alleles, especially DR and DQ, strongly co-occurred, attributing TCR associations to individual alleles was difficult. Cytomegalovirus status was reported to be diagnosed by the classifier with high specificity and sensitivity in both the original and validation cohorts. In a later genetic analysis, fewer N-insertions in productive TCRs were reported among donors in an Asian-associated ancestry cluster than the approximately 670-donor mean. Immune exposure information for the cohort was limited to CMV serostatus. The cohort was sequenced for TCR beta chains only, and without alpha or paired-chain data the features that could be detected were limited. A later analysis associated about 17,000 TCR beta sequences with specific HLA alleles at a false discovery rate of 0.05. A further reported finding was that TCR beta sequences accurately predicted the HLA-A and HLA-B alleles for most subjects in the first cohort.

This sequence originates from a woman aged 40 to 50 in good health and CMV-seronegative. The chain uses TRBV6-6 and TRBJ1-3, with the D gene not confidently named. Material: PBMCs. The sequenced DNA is TGTGCCAGCTCCGGGAACACCATATATTTT. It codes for CASSGNTIYF.